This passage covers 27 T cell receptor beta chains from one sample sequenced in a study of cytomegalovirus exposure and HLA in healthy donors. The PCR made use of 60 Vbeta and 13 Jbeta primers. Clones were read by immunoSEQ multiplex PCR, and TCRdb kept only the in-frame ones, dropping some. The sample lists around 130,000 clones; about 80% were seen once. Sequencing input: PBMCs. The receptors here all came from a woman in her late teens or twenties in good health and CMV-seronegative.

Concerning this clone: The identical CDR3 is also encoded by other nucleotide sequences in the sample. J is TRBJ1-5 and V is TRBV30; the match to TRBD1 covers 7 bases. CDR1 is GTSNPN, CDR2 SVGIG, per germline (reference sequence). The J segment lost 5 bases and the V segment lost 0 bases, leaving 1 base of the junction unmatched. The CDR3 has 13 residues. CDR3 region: CAWSVQGDQPQHF. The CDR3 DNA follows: TGTGCCTGGAGTGTTCAGGGGGATCAGCCCCAGCATTTT.

The CDR3 spells CASSFAGGHYGYTF. Here the CDR3 DNA reads TGTGCCAGCAGTTTCGCAGGGGGCCATTACGGCTACACCTTC. The chain carries TRBV27 and TRBJ1-2, with 8 bases fitting TRBD1. Germline-derived CDR1 and CDR2 are MNHEY and SMNVEV (reference sequence). With V trimmed by 3 bases and J by 8 bases, 8 bases remained unmatched. The CDR3 runs to 14 residues.

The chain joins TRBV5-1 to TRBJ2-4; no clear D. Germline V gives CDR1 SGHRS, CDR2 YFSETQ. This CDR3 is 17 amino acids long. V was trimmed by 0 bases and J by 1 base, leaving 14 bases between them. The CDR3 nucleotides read TGCGCCAGCAGCTTGGAACCGGGTAGCTGGGCCAAAAACATTCAGTACTTC. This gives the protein CASSLEPGSWAKNIQYF.

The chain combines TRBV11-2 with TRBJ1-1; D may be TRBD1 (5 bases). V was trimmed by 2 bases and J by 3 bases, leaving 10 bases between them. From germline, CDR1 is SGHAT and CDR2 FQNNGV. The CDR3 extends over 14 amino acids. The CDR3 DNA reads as TGTGCCAGCAGCTTACGGGGAGGGGACACTGAAGCTTTCTTT. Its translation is CASSLRGGDTEAFF.

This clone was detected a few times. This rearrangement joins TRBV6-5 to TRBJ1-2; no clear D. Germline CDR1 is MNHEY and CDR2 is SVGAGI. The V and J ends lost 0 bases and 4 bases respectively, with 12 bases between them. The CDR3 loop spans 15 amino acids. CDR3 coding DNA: TGTGCCAGCAGTTACTCATCCGGACTCCTCTATGGCTACACCTTC. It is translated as CASSYSSGLLYGYTF.

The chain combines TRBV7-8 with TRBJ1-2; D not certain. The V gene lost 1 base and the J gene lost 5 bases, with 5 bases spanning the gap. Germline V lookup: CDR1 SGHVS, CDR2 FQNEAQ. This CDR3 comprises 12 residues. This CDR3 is CASSLGLYGYTF. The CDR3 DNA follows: TGTGCCAGCAGCTTAGGACTTTATGGCTACACCTTC.

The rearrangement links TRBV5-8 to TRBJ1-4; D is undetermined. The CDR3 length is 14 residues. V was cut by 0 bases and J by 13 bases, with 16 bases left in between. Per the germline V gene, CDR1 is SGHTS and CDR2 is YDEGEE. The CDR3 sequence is CASSLDQRGLSLFF. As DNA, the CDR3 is TGTGCCAGCAGCTTGGATCAGCGGGGTCTGTCACTGTTTTTT.

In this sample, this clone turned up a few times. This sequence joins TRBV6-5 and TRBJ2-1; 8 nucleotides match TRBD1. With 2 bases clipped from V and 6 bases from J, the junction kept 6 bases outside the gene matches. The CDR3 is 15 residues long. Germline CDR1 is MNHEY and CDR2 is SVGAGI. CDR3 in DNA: TGTGCCAGCAGTTACGGGGCAGGGGGCCTCAATGAGCAGTTCTTC. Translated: CASSYGAGGLNEQFF.

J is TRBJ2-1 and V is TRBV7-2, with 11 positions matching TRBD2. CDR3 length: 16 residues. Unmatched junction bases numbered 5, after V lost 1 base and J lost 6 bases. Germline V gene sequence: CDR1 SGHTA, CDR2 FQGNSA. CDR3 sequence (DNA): TGTGCCAGCAGCTTAGTAGCGGGAGGGCCACTCAATGAGCAGTTCTTC. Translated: CASSLVAGGPLNEQFF.

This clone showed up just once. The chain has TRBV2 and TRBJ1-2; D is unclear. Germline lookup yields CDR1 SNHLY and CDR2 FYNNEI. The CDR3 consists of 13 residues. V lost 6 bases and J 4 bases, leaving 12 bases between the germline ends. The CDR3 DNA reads TGTGCCAGCAGCAATCAGGATCCCTATGGCTACACCTTC. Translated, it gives CASSNQDPYGYTF.

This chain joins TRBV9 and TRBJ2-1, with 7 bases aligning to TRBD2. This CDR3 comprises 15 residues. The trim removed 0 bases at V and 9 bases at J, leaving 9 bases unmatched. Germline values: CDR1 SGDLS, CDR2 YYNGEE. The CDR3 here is CASSVGWRGRSEQFF. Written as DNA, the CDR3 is TGTGCCAGCAGCGTAGGATGGCGGGGGAGAAGTGAGCAGTTCTTC. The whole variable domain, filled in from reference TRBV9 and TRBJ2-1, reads DSGVTQTPKHLITATGQRVTLRCSPRSGDLSVYWYQQSLDQGLQFLIQYYNGEERAKGNILERFSAQQFPDLHSELNLSSLELGDSALYFCASSVGWRGRSEQFFGPGTRLTVL.

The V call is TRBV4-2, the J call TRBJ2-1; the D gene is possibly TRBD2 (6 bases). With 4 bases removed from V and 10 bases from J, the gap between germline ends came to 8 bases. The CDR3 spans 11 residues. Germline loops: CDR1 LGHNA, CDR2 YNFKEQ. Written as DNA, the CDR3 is TGTGCCAGCAGCCGGGACTTCGAGCAGTTCTTC. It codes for CASSRDFEQFF.

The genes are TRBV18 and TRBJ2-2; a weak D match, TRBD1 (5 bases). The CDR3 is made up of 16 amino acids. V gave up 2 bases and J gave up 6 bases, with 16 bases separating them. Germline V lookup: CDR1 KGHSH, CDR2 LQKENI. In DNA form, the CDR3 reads TGTGCCAGCTCACCAGTAGGGGCGCATTATGCCGGGGAGCTGTTTTTT. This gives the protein CASSPVGAHYAGELFF.

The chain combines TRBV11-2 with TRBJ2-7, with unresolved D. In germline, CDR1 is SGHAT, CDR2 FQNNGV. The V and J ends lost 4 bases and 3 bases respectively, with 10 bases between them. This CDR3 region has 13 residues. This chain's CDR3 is CASSSGGYYEQYF. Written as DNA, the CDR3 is TGTGCCAGCAGCTCGGGTGGCTACTACGAGCAGTACTTC.

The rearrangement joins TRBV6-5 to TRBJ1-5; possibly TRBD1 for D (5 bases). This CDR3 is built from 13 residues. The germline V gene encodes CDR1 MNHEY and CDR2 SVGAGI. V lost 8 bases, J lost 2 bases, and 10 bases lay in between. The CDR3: CASGGGGNQPQHF. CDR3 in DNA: TGTGCCAGCGGGGGGGGAGGCAATCAGCCCCAGCATTTT.

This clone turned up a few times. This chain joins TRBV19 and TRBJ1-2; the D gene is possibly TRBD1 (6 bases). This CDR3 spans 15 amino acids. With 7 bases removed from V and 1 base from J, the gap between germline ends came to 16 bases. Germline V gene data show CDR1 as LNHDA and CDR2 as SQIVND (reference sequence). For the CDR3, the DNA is TGTGCCAGTACCCCCACCGGGACATATAACTATGGCTACACCTTC. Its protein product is CASTPTGTYNYGYTF.

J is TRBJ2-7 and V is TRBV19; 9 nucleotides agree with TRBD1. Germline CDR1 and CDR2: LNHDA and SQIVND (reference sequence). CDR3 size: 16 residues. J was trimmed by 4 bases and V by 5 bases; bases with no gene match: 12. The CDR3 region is CASSPALGTGLYEQYF. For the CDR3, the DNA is TGTGCCAGTAGTCCCGCCTTAGGGACAGGGCTTTACGAGCAGTACTTC.

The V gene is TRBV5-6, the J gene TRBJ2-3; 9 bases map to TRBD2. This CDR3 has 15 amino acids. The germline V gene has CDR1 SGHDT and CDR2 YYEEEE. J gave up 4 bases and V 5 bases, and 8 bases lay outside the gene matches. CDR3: CASRSGTSFPDTQYF. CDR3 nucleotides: TGTGCCAGCAGATCCGGGACTAGCTTTCCAGATACGCAGTATTTT.

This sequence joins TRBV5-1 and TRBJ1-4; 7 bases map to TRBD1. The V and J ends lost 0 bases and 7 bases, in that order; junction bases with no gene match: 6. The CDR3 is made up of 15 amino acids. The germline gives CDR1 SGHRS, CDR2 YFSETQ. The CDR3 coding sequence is TGCGCCAGCAGCTTGGAAGGACAGGTTACTGAAAAACTGTTTTTT. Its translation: CASSLEGQVTEKLFF.

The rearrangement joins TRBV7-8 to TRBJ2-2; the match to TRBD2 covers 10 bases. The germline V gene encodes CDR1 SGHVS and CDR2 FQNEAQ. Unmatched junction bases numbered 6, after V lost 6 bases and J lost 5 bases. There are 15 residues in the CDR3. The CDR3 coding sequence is TGTGCCAGCAGTACCGCACTAGCGGGAACCGGGGAGCTGTTTTTT. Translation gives CASSTALAGTGELFF.

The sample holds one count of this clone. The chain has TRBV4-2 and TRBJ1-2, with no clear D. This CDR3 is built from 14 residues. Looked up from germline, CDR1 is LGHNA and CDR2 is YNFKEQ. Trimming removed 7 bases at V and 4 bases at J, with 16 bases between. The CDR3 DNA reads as TGTGCCAGCAACCATGGCCAACCCGCCTATGGCTACACCTTC. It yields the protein CASNHGQPAYGYTF.

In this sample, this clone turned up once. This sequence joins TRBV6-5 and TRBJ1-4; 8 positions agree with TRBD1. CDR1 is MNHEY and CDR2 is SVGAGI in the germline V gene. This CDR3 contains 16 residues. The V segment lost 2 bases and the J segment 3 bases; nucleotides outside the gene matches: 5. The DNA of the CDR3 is TGTGCCAGCAGTTACGCCCACAGGGGGGCTAATGAAAAACTGTTTTTT. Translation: CASSYAHRGANEKLFF.

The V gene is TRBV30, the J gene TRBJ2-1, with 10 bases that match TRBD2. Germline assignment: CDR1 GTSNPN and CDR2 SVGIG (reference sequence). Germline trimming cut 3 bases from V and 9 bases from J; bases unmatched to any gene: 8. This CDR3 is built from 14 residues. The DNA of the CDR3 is TGTGCCTGGAGCTGGTTAGCGGGGGGCCTTGAGCAGTTCTTC. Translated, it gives CAWSWLAGGLEQFF.

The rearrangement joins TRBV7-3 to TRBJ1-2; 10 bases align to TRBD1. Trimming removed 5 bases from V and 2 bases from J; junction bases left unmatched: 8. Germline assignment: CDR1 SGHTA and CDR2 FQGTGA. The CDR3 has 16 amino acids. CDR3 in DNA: TGTGCCAGCAGCAAACGCCCGGGACAGGGGAACTATGGCTACACCTTC. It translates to CASSKRPGQGNYGYTF.

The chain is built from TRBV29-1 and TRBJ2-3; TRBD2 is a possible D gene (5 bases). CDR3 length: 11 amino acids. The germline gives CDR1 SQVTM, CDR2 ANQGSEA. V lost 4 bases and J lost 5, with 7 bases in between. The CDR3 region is CSVVSGDTQYF. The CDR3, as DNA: TGCAGCGTTGTGAGCGGAGATACGCAGTATTTT.

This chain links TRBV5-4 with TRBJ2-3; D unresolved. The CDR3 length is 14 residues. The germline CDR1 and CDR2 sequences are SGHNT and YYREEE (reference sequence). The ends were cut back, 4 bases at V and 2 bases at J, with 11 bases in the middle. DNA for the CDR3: TGTGCCAGCAGCCCTCCGCTAAACACAGATACGCAGTATTTT. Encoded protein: CASSPPLNTDTQYF.

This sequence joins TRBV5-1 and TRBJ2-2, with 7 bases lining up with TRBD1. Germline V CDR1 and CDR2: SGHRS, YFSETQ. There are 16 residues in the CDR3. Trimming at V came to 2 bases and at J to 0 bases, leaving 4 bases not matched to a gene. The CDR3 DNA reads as TGCGCCAGCAGCTTCCCGGGACAGCCGAACACCGGGGAGCTGTTTTTT. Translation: CASSFPGQPNTGELFF.